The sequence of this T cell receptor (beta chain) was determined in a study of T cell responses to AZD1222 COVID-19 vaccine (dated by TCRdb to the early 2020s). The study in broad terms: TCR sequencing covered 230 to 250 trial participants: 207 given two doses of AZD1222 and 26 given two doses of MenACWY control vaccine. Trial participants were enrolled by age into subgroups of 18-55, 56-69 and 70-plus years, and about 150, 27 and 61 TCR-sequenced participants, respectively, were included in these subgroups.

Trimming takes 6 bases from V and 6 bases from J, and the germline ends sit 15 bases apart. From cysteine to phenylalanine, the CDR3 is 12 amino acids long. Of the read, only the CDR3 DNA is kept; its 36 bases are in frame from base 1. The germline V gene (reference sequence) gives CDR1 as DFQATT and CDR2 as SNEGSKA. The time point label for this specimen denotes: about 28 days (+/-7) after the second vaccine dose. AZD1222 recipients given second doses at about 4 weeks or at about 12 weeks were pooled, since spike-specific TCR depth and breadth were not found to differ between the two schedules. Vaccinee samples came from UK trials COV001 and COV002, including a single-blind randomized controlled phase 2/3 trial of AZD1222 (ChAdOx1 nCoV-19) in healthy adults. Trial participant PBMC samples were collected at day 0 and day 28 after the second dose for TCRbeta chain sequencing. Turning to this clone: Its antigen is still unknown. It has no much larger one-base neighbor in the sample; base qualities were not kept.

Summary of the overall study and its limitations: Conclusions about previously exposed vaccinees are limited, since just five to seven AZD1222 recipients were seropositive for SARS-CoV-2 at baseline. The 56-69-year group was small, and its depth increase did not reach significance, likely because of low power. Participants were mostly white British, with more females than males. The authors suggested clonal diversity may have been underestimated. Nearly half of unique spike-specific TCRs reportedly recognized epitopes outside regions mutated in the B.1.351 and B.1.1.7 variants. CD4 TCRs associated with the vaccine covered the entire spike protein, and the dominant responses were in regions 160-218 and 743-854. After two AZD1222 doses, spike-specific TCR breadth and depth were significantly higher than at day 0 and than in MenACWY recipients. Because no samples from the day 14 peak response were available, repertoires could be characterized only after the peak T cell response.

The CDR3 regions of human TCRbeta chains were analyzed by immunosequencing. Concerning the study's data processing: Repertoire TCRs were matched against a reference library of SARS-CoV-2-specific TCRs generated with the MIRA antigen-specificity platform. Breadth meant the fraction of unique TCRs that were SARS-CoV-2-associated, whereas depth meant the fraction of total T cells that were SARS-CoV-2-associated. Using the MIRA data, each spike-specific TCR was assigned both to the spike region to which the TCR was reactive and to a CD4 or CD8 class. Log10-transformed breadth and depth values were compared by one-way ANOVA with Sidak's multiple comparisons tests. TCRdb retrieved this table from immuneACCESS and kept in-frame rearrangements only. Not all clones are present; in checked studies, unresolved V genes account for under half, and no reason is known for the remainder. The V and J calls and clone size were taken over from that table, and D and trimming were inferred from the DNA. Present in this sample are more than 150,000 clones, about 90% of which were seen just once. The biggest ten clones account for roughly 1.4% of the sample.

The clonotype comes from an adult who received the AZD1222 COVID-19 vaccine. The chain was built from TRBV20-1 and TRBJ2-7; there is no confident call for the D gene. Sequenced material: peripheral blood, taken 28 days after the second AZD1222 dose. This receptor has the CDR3 CSASPVAVEQYF. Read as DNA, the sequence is TGCAGTGCCAGTCCCGTTGCAGTCGAGCAGTACTTC.